One sample yielded the 14 T cell receptor beta chains listed below, sequenced in a study of liver allograft versus peripheral blood T cells (dated by TCRdb to 2018 to 2020). About the study as a whole: In liver transplant recipients, the study looked at T cell receptor repertoires in the peripheral blood and set them against the repertoires found within the transplanted livers.

The instrument was an Illumina MiSeq. TCRdb ran its own pipeline on the public reads, namely fastp trimming at Q25 and MiXCR clone calling, and kept in-frame beta chains. Rows with one shared CDR3 protein collapse into an entry with the most common genes and DNA. The sample yields 2,500 to 3,000 distinct CDR3 sequences; about 18% were counted once. Jointly, the top ten make up 35% to 40% of the sample. All receptors come from a human patient who had a liver transplant. Some T cells may derive from the graft donor when a transplant has been performed.

This clonotype is medium-sized within its sample. CDR3 sequence (DNA): TGTGCCAGCAGCTCACGGGGGCGGGACCAAGAGACCCAGTACTTC. It yields the protein CASSSRGRDQETQYF. This chain uses TRBV9 with TRBJ2-5; perhaps D is TRBD1 or TRBD2 (6 bases each). Germline V CDR1 and CDR2: SGDLS, YYNGEE. V was cut by 4 bases and J by 0 bases, with 13 bases left in between. The CDR3 sequence is 15 residues long.

This clonotype was detected ten times or more. The chain carries TRBV27 and TRBJ2-7; D possibly matches TRBD1 or TRBD2 (5 bases each). Trimming took off 5 bases at V and 3 bases at J, with 14 bases between the two ends. CDR3 length equals 14 residues. Germline assignment: CDR1 MNHEY and CDR2 SMNVEV (reference sequence). Here the CDR3 reads CASSPGRKVYEQYF. CDR3 DNA sequence: TGTGCCAGCAGTCCGGGACGTAAAGTCTACGAGCAGTACTTC.

There are many counts of this clonotype. The chain links TRBV6-1 to TRBJ1-4; D perhaps matches TRBD1 (5 bases). Trimming removed 0 bases at V and 8 bases at J, with 13 bases between. Per germline, CDR1 MNHNS and CDR2 SASEGT. The CDR3 is 15 amino acids. The CDR3 reads CASSEATALLEKLFF. The CDR3 bases are TGTGCCAGCAGTGAAGCGACAGCCCTCCTGGAAAAACTGTTTTTT.

This clonotype rates as medium-sized. This sequence joins TRBV5-4 and TRBJ2-7; 7 positions match TRBD2. Germline V CDR1 and CDR2: SGHNT, YYREEE (reference sequence). J lost 6 bases, V lost 0 bases, and 6 bases had no gene match. The CDR3 has 14 amino acids. The chain's CDR3 is CASSLGREKAEQYF. As DNA, the CDR3 is TGTGCCAGCAGCTTGGGGCGGGAGAAGGCCGAGCAGTACTTC.

This clonotype is labeled medium-sized. The chain links TRBV27 to TRBJ2-3, with D unresolved. V gave up 3 bases and J gave up 6 bases, with 13 bases separating them. The CDR3 runs 14 residues. CDR1 is MNHEY and CDR2 is SMNVEV in the germline V gene (reference sequence). The CDR3 nucleotides are TGTGCCAGCAGTTTCTTGGCGGAATATGATACGCAGTATTTT. Translation gives CASSFLAEYDTQYF.

V is TRBV30 and J is TRBJ2-3, with 8 positions matching TRBD1. J was trimmed by 6 bases and V by 5 bases; bases with no gene match: 7. The CDR3 has 13 residues. The V gene's germline CDR1 is GTSNPN and CDR2 SVGIG (reference sequence). CDR3 sequence (DNA): TGTGCCTGGGACCGGACAGGGCTCGATACGCAGTATTTT. Translated: CAWDRTGLDTQYF.

This clonotype is medium-sized by share. The rearrangement links TRBV6-6 to TRBJ1-5; no reliable D call. The CDR3 consists of 11 residues. Looked up from germline, CDR1 is MNHNY and CDR2 is SVGAGI (reference sequence). The germline V and J ends were trimmed by 8 bases and 6 bases, with 8 bases remaining between them. DNA of the CDR3: TGTGCCAGCGGAATAGGTCAGCCCCAGCATTTT. Protein product: CASGIGQPQHF.

This sequence joins TRBV20-1 and TRBJ2-5; 11 nucleotides align to TRBD2. The germline V gene encodes CDR1 DFQATT and CDR2 SNEGSKA (reference sequence). Trimming at V came to 4 bases and at J to 4 bases, leaving 2 bases not matched to a gene. This CDR3 is built from 13 residues. CDR3 sequence: CSANGLAGETQYF. CDR3 DNA sequence: TGCAGTGCTAACGGACTAGCGGGAGAGACCCAGTACTTC.

In its sample, this clonotype is medium-sized (0.01 to 0.1%). The J gene is TRBJ1-4, the V gene TRBV6-5; a possible D gene is TRBD1 (5 bases). Germline assignment: CDR1 MNHEY and CDR2 SVGAGI. The CDR3 spans 16 residues. Trimming removed 5 bases from V and 5 bases from J, with 18 bases in between. This CDR3 is CASSTGTPGPNEKLFF. The CDR3 DNA sequence: TGTGCCAGCAGTACCGGCACCCCGGGACCGAATGAAAAACTGTTTTTT.

This clonotype occurred a few times. The V call is TRBV7-9, the J call TRBJ1-6, with unresolved D. Trimming took 5 bases from V and 16 from J, leaving 9 bases between them. Looked up from germline, CDR1 is SEHNR and CDR2 is FQNEAQ (reference sequence). This CDR3 comprises 10 residues. For the CDR3, the DNA is TGTGCCAGCAGCCAAGAGAAACTCCACTTT. It yields the protein CASSQEKLHF.

Remarks on this clonotype: A clone one base away is much larger, so this may be a read error. The chain combines TRBV6-5 with TRBJ1-2, with D possibly being TRBD1 (5 bases). Germline CDR1 is MNHEY and CDR2 is SVGAGI. This CDR3 comprises 14 residues. The CDR3 is CATSGGGPNYDYTF. The CDR3 coding sequence is TGTGCCACCTCTGGGGGAGGTCCCAACTATGACTACACCTTC.

This clonotype has a handful of counts. V usage is TRBV20-1 and J usage is TRBJ2-1; D is undetermined. This CDR3 contains 15 residues. The germline V and J ends were trimmed by 5 bases and 0 bases, with 14 bases remaining between them. Germline lookup yields CDR1 DFQATT and CDR2 SNEGSKA (reference sequence). The chain's CDR3 is CSAPGKDFSYNEQFF. CDR3 DNA sequence: TGCAGTGCTCCTGGAAAGGATTTCTCCTACAATGAGCAGTTCTTC.

This clonotype is judged medium-sized. The chain links TRBV6-6 to TRBJ1-5; D is unresolved. The CDR3 extends over 12 amino acids. V lost 0 bases, J lost 8 bases, and 5 bases lay in between. Germline CDR1 is MNHNY and CDR2 is SVGAGI (reference sequence). This CDR3 is CASSYSREPQHF. For the CDR3, the DNA is TGTGCCAGCAGTTACTCGAGGGAGCCCCAGCATTTT.

This clonotype was detected a few times. The V call is TRBV5-6, the J call TRBJ2-7; D remains ambiguous. The V gene's germline CDR1 is SGHDT and CDR2 YYEEEE. Between the trimmed V and J ends, which lost 4 bases and 3 bases, there was a span of 14 bases. There are 14 residues in the CDR3. The CDR3 coding sequence is TGTGCCAGCAGCCCCACCAAGACCTACTACGAGCAGTACTTC. Protein product: CASSPTKTYYEQYF. The full variable domain, rest sourced from reference TRBV5-6 and TRBJ2-7, is DAGVTQSPTHLIKTRGQQVTLRCSPKSGHDTVSWYQQALGQGPQFIFQYYEEEERQRGNFPDRFSGHQFPNYSSELNVNALLLGDSALYLCASSPTKTYYEQYFGPGTRLTVT.